This section outlines one TCR beta chain sequence together with its context. Its specificity is not known. The PCR made use of 60 Vbeta and 13 Jbeta primers. The repertoire was sequenced with immunoSEQ multiplex PCR; TCRdb's copy has only in-frame clones and lacks some. Among 200,000 to 250,000 clones listed, 75% to 90% were seen once. The sample belongs to a study of cytomegalovirus exposure and HLA in healthy donors. Notes on the study in general: There were several of the most significant clusters that appeared linked to common viral pathogens in a later analysis. Segments of the TCR beta V type were, in most cases, productive about 87% or about 30% of the time in an earlier analysis. TCR beta sequences reportedly predicted most subjects' HLA-A and HLA-B alleles accurately.

This CDR3 is built from 15 residues. V lost 1 base, J lost 3 bases, and 6 bases stayed unmatched. Per germline, CDR1 LNHNV and CDR2 YYDKDF (reference sequence). Sequenced: PBMCs. V is TRBV15 and J is TRBJ2-7; the match to TRBD1 covers 7 bases. This clonotype was obtained from a middle-aged woman in good health and CMV-seronegative. The CDR3 sequence: CATSRADRLGYEQYF. CDR3 DNA sequence: TGTGCCACCAGCAGAGCGGACAGGCTGGGCTACGAGCAGTACTTC.